This entry lists 28 T cell receptor beta chains sequenced from one sample in a study. MiXCR was run by TCRdb on the RT-PCR reads, yielding one entry per CDR3 protein. The data contain approximately 720,000 distinct CDR3 sequences, 12% to 15% of them singletons. Input material: memory CD4+ T cells from blood. The receptors shown here come from a female donor in good health, serving as a healthy control.

The rearrangement joins TRBV30 to TRBJ2-2; D may be TRBD2 (5 bases). CDR3 length equals 12 residues. The V and J ends lost 8 bases and 6 bases respectively, with 13 bases between them. Looked up from germline, CDR1 is GTSNPN and CDR2 is SVGIG (reference sequence). CDR3 sequence: CAQLGNAGELFF. The CDR3 nucleotides read TGTGCCCAACTAGGAAATGCCGGGGAGCTGTTTTTT.

At least ten counts were recorded for this clonotype. The rearrangement uses TRBV7-2 and TRBJ2-4; D possibly corresponds to TRBD1 (6 bases). Trimming took off 2 bases at V and 4 bases at J, with 12 bases between the two ends. CDR3 length: 15 residues. Germline loops: CDR1 SGHTA, CDR2 FQGNSA. The CDR3 region has the DNA TGTGCCAGCAGCTTAATTCCAGGGACAAAAAACATTCAGTACTTC. It encodes CASSLIPGTKNIQYF.

This clonotype was seen only a few times. The rearrangement joins TRBV20-1 to TRBJ2-7, with 8 bases matching TRBD1. Germline CDR1 reads DFQATT; CDR2 reads SNEGSKA (reference sequence). The CDR3 has 14 residues. V trimming: 7 bases; J trimming: 4 bases; junction bases outside the gene matches: 12. The CDR3, as DNA: TGCAGTGGCGTGATCGGGACAGGACGTTACGAGCAGTACTTC. It encodes CSGVIGTGRYEQYF.

This clonotype was detected many times. The chain joins TRBV3-1 to TRBJ2-2; 7 nucleotides align to TRBD1. Germline V gene data show CDR1 as LGHDT and CDR2 as YNNKEL (reference sequence). The CDR3 is 12 amino acids. The V gene end was trimmed by 6 bases and the J gene end by 6 bases; junction bases not matched to a gene: 1. CDR3 nucleotides: TGTGCCAGCAGTCAGGGGGCCGGGGAGCTGTTTTTT. Its protein product is CASSQGAGELFF.

This clonotype has at least ten counts. V usage is TRBV27 and J usage is TRBJ2-7; D possibly uses TRBD1 or TRBD2 (5 bases each). Trimming cost V 4 bases and J 6 bases, with 16 bases left between them. Germline V gives CDR1 MNHEY, CDR2 SMNVEV (reference sequence). This CDR3 has 14 amino acids. The chain's CDR3 is CASSYTTGGGEQYF. CDR3 nucleotide sequence: TGTGCCAGCAGTTACACAACAGGTGGGGGCGAGCAGTACTTC.

This clonotype came up a few times. The chain is built from TRBV6-1 and TRBJ2-3; 9 positions agree with TRBD1. Per the germline V gene, CDR1 is MNHNS and CDR2 is SASEGT. The CDR3 length is 15 residues. V lost 3 bases and J lost 5; bases outside the gene matches: 6. The CDR3 coding sequence is TGTGCCAGCAGTGACCCGGGACAGGGCCGAGATACGCAGTATTTT. Translating gives CASSDPGQGRDTQYF.

This chain links TRBV7-3 with TRBJ2-1; 8 bases are shared with TRBD1. V was clipped by 2 bases and J by 4 bases; unmatched bases: 16. The germline CDR1 and CDR2 sequences are SGHTA and FQGTGA. The CDR3 extends over 19 amino acids. CDR3 sequence: CASSLVRQGATFWYNEQFF. The CDR3 bases are TGTGCCAGCAGCTTAGTTAGGCAGGGGGCTACCTTTTGGTACAATGAGCAGTTCTTC.

This clonotype was observed at least ten times. V is TRBV6-5 and J is TRBJ1-5, with unresolved D. CDR3 size: 12 residues. Germline CDR1 MNHEY, CDR2 SVGAGI. The V and J ends lost 7 bases and 13 bases respectively, with 17 bases between them. CDR3 DNA sequence: TGTGCCAGCACCAATCCCGGAGGGTCACAGCATTTT. Amino acid sequence: CASTNPGGSQHF.

This clonotype was recorded many times. The rearrangement links TRBV5-1 to TRBJ1-1, with D possibly TRBD1 on 5 matching bases. V lost 1 base and J 11 bases, leaving 18 bases between the germline ends. The germline V gene encodes CDR1 SGHRS and CDR2 YFSETQ. This CDR3 is built from 14 residues. The DNA for the CDR3 is TGCGCCAGCAGCTTGAGGGGAGACTACCTTCACGCTTTCTTT. It codes for CASSLRGDYLHAFF.

In its sample, this clonotype was seen many times. This sequence joins TRBV5-6 and TRBJ2-1; D is undetermined. Trimming shortened V by 2 bases and J by 9 bases, and 9 bases separated the two germline ends. The germline CDR1 and CDR2 sequences are SGHDT and YYEEEE. The length of the CDR3 is 12 residues. The CDR3 nucleotides read TGTGCCAGCAGCTTTGACTCTGTTGAGCAGTTCTTC. Protein: CASSFDSVEQFF.

The chain has TRBV10-3 and TRBJ2-1; 12 bases are a match to TRBD2. Germline V gene lookup returns CDR1 ENHRY and CDR2 SYGVKD. This CDR3 spans 14 amino acids. The V segment lost 8 bases and the J segment 8 bases; nucleotides outside the gene matches: 7. CDR3 region: CAIRETSGRYEQFF. The CDR3 DNA follows: TGTGCCATCCGCGAGACTAGCGGGAGATATGAGCAGTTCTTC.

Only a few counts were recorded for this clonotype. The chain carries TRBV11-2 and TRBJ2-5; 7 bases map to TRBD1. The CDR3 length is 15 residues. Trimming took 10 bases from V and 5 from J; bases not matched to a gene: 16. CDR1 is SGHAT and CDR2 is FQNNGV in the germline V gene. The CDR3 is CATSNAGRGLETQYF. The CDR3 coding sequence is TGTGCCACCTCGAATGCTGGCAGGGGGTTGGAGACCCAGTACTTC.

This clonotype came up many times. The junction shows a germline mismatch at one end, possibly a read error. This chain uses TRBV7-7 with TRBJ2-5; D gene unclear. CDR3 length equals 12 residues. In germline, CDR1 is SSHAT, CDR2 FNYEAQ (reference sequence). The DNA for the CDR3 is TGTGCTAGCAGTCGAATACAAGAGACCCAGTACTTC. It translates to CASSRIQETQYF.

The chain is built from TRBV7-7 and TRBJ2-1; 13 bases line up with TRBD2. The junction had 14 bases not matched to a gene; V was cut back by 5 bases and J by 7 bases. The CDR3 has 18 amino acids. In germline, CDR1 is SSHAT, CDR2 FNYEAQ (reference sequence). CDR3 coding DNA: TGTGCCAGCAGCCCCGGACTAGCGGGAGTCCCAGGGAGGAATGAGCAGTTCTTC. The encoded protein is CASSPGLAGVPGRNEQFF.

Turning to this clonotype: This may be a read error, as it is one base from a much larger clone. The chain has TRBV6-5 and TRBJ2-3; D is unresolved. Germline V CDR1 and CDR2: MNHEY, SVGAGI. The CDR3 extends over 13 amino acids. The CDR3 reads CTSRPTIGDTQYF. The CDR3 DNA sequence: TGTACCAGCAGGCCGACCATCGGGGATACGCAGTATTTT.

This chain links TRBV18 with TRBJ2-7; the match to TRBD1 covers 8 bases. V trimming: 2 bases; J trimming: 5 bases; junction bases outside the gene matches: 2. CDR1 is KGHSH and CDR2 is LQKENI in the germline V gene. The CDR3 extends over 13 amino acids. CDR3 in amino acids: CASSPSQGDEQYF. In nucleotides, the CDR3 is TGTGCCAGCTCACCATCACAGGGGGACGAGCAGTACTTC.

The chain is built from TRBV20-1 and TRBJ2-1; 10 nucleotides match TRBD2. The trim removed 5 bases at V and 5 bases at J, leaving 3 bases unmatched. Germline V gene lookup returns CDR1 DFQATT and CDR2 SNEGSKA (reference sequence). The CDR3 is 13 amino acids. CDR3 nucleotides: TGCAGTGCTGCTAGCGGGGGTCACAATGAGCAGTTCTTC. As protein: CSAASGGHNEQFF.

This clonotype was counted ten times or more. J is TRBJ2-5 and V is TRBV20-1, with TRBD2 as a possible D gene (6 bases). The ends were cut back, 1 base at V and 2 bases at J, with 14 bases in the middle. The CDR3 spans 15 residues. CDR1 is DFQATT, CDR2 SNEGSKA, per germline (reference sequence). CDR3 in amino acids: CSARGWTGEQETQYF. The CDR3 bases are TGCAGTGCTAGAGGCTGGACGGGGGAACAAGAGACCCAGTACTTC.

This clonotype was detected a few times. The rearrangement joins TRBV7-8 to TRBJ1-3; D gene ambiguous. The CDR3 is made up of 14 amino acids. CDR1 is SGHVS, CDR2 FQNEAQ, per germline. The V and J ends lost 1 base and 4 bases respectively, with 8 bases between them. CDR3 amino acids: CASSLDGWGNTIYF. As DNA, the CDR3 is TGTGCCAGCAGCTTAGATGGCTGGGGAAACACCATATATTTT.

There are a few counts of this clonotype. This chain uses TRBV20-1 with TRBJ2-7, with 8 bases aligning to TRBD2. Germline lookup yields CDR1 DFQATT and CDR2 SNEGSKA (reference sequence). Trimming removed 2 bases from V and 7 bases from J; junction bases left unmatched: 10. The CDR3 has 14 residues. Here the CDR3 reads CSARPGLVLREQYF. The CDR3 coding sequence is TGCAGTGCTAGACCGGGACTAGTTCTGCGGGAGCAGTACTTC.

This clonotype showed up many times. This chain links TRBV24-1 with TRBJ1-2; D perhaps matches TRBD1 (6 bases). The V gene's germline CDR1 is KGHDR and CDR2 SFDVKD. V was cut by 4 bases and J by 6 bases, with 14 bases left in between. CDR3 length: 14 residues. CDR3 loop: CATSDSWGADGYTF. Written as DNA, the CDR3 is TGTGCCACCAGTGACTCCTGGGGGGCAGATGGCTACACCTTC.

This clonotype was seen at least ten times. The V call is TRBV10-3, the J call TRBJ2-2, with 11 bases that match TRBD2. V shed 3 bases, J shed 1 base, and the junction held 1 base outside the gene matches. Germline assignment: CDR1 ENHRY and CDR2 SYGVKD. The length of the CDR3 is 16 residues. CDR3 sequence: CAISDLAGGNTGELFF. CDR3 nucleotide sequence: TGTGCCATCAGTGACCTAGCGGGAGGGAACACCGGGGAGCTGTTTTTT.

V usage is TRBV2 and J usage is TRBJ2-7, with D possibly being TRBD1 (6 bases). CDR3 length equals 15 residues. Per the germline V gene, CDR1 is SNHLY and CDR2 is FYNNEI. V was shortened by 2 bases and J by 0 bases, with 11 bases between the two germline ends. CDR3 coding DNA: TGTGCCAGCAGTGAAAACAGGGAGCCCTCCTACGAGCAGTACTTC. This sequence encodes CASSENREPSYEQYF. Drawing the rest from reference TRBV2 and TRBJ2-7, the complete variable domain is EPEVTQTPSHQVTQMGQEVILRCVPISNHLYFYWYRQILGQKVEFLVSFYNNEISEKSEIFDDQFSVERPDGSNFTLKIRSTKLEDSAMYFCASSENREPSYEQYFGPGTRLTVT.

This clonotype was seen a handful of times. The J gene is TRBJ2-3, the V gene TRBV6-1, with a weak D call TRBD2 (6 bases). The length of the CDR3 is 13 residues. Deletions cut 6 bases from V and 1 base from J, with 8 bases between. CDR1 is MNHNS and CDR2 is SASEGT in the germline V gene. CDR3 residues: CASRRDGTDTQYF. In DNA form, the CDR3 reads TGTGCCAGCAGGCGGGACGGCACAGATACGCAGTATTTT.

CDR3 DNA: TGTGCCAGCTCGCCCGCTCCTTTCCGGGGGGCACCGAACACTGAAGCTTTCTTT. This codes for CASSPAPFRGAPNTEAFF. The V and J genes are TRBV18 and TRBJ1-1, with TRBD1 as a possible D gene (6 bases). The V end lost 6 bases, the J end lost 1 base, and 24 bases lay between the germline ends. CDR1 is KGHSH, CDR2 LQKENI, per germline. The CDR3 is 18 amino acids.

This clonotype has more than one count but fewer than ten. This chain links TRBV7-2 with TRBJ2-3; D not certain. Germline lookup yields CDR1 SGHTA and CDR2 FQGNSA. CDR3 length equals 15 residues. V was clipped by 0 bases and J by 4 bases, with 11 bases between them. CDR3 nucleotide sequence: TGTGCCAGCAGCTTAGCAGTCAGGTACTCAGATACGCAGTATTTT. Its protein product is CASSLAVRYSDTQYF.

The V gene is TRBV5-8, the J gene TRBJ1-2; perhaps TRBD1 as D (5 bases). The V and J ends lost 4 bases and 12 bases respectively, with 22 bases between them. Germline CDR1 is SGHTS and CDR2 is YDEGEE. This CDR3 is built from 14 residues. Here the CDR3 reads CASSAGHLSLANTF. For the CDR3, the DNA is TGTGCCAGCAGCGCTGGACACCTCAGTCTAGCAAACACCTTC.

There are a few counts of this clonotype. The chain carries TRBV5-1 and TRBJ2-2; D unresolved. CDR1 is SGHRS and CDR2 is YFSETQ in the germline V gene. V dropped 0 bases and J dropped 4 bases, with 7 bases sitting between them. CDR3 length equals 14 residues. The CDR3: CASSLDGVTGELFF. The CDR3 bases are TGCGCCAGCAGCTTGGACGGAGTCACCGGGGAGCTGTTTTTT.